These 2 T cell receptor beta chains were sequenced from one sample in a study of graft-versus-host responses after intestinal transplantation. Repertoires were generated with immunoSEQ multiplex PCR, while TCRdb's copy carries only in-frame clones and drops some. The repertoire consists of some 40,000 clones, with roughly nine tenths occurring once and the leading ten covering about 7%. The material sequenced was PBMCs, taken 267 days after transplant. Every receptor here comes from a human patient who received an intestinal transplant, so some T cells may come from the graft donor.

This clone was picked up a small number of times. This chain connects TRBV6-6 to TRBJ2-7; no clear D gene. Germline CDR1 reads MNHNY; CDR2 reads SVGAGI (reference sequence). V lost 2 bases and J 5 bases, leaving 4 bases between the germline ends. The CDR3 covers 11 residues. CDR3 DNA sequence: TGTGCCAGCAGTTACGGGGACGAGCAGTACTTC. Protein product: CASSYGDEQYF.

The chain uses TRBV11-2 and TRBJ1-1; the match to TRBD1 covers 7 bases. The CDR3 is 13 residues long. The J segment lost 6 bases and the V segment lost 5 bases, leaving 6 bases of the junction unmatched. Per the germline V gene, CDR1 is SGHAT and CDR2 is FQNNGV. The CDR3 loop reads CASSNDRVAEAFF. CDR3 DNA sequence: TGTGCCAGCAGCAACGACAGGGTTGCTGAAGCTTTCTTT.